A single sample is the source of the 26 T cell receptor beta chains below, sequenced in a study of T cell responses to AZD1222 COVID-19 vaccine. Produced via immunoSEQ multiplex PCR; TCRdb's table is partial and in-frame only. The sample lists about 150,000 clones; under 95% were seen once. The specimen comprised peripheral blood, sampled on day 0 of AZD1222 vaccination. The source is an adult in good health.

V and J are TRBV12-5 and TRBJ2-1, with D maybe TRBD1 (6 bases). The V gene's germline CDR1 is LGHNT and CDR2 FRNRAP. Trimming shortened V by 6 bases and J by 2 bases, and 8 bases separated the two germline ends. This CDR3 spans 13 amino acids. CDR3 DNA: TGTGCTAGTGGCCGGGACACCTACAATGAGCAGTTCTTC. Translated, it gives CASGRDTYNEQFF.

This chain uses TRBV19 with TRBJ2-7; the D gene could be TRBD1 or TRBD2 (5 bases each). V was shortened by 1 base and J by 3 bases, with 10 bases between the two germline ends. CDR3 length: 14 amino acids. Germline V CDR1 and CDR2: LNHDA, SQIVND (reference sequence). The CDR3 sequence: CASSIVRGDYEQYF. In DNA, the CDR3 is TGTGCCAGTAGTATAGTTAGAGGGGACTACGAGCAGTACTTC.

This clone was recorded once. The V call is TRBV10-2, the J call TRBJ1-3; D is unresolved. Germline CDR1 WSHSY, CDR2 SAAADI. V lost 0 bases and J lost 0, with 9 bases in between. This CDR3 comprises 16 residues. CDR3: CASSESFGGSGNTIYF. The CDR3 DNA follows: TGCGCCAGCAGTGAGTCGTTCGGAGGCTCTGGAAACACCATATATTTT.

The V call is TRBV6-5, the J call TRBJ1-2, with 7 positions matching TRBD1. The CDR3 sequence is 12 residues long. V was pared by 6 bases and J by 8 bases, with 6 bases of the junction left unmatched. From germline, CDR1 is MNHEY and CDR2 SVGAGI. This CDR3 is CASSRQGRGYTF. DNA for the CDR3: TGTGCCAGCAGCCGACAGGGTCGGGGCTACACCTTC.

There are many counts of this clone. The gene calls are TRBV7-2 and TRBJ2-7, with TRBD1 matching 12 bases. Germline lookup yields CDR1 SGHTA and CDR2 FQGNSA. This CDR3 contains 17 residues. J was trimmed by 2 bases and V by 0 bases; bases with no gene match: 5. The CDR3 sequence: CASSLASGQGAAYEQYF. In DNA, the CDR3 is TGTGCCAGCAGCTTAGCGTCGGGACAGGGGGCTGCCTACGAGCAGTACTTC.

J is TRBJ1-6 and V is TRBV5-4, with unresolved D. Looked up from germline, CDR1 is SGHNT and CDR2 is YYREEE (reference sequence). CDR3 size: 14 residues. The germline V and J ends were trimmed by 3 bases and 6 bases, with 10 bases remaining between them. The CDR3 region has the DNA TGTGCCAGCAGCTCGAGGGCCCCTAATTCACCCCTCCACTTT. Translated: CASSSRAPNSPLHF.

V is TRBV4-3 and J is TRBJ1-1, with 10 positions matching TRBD1. CDR3 size: 19 residues. Germline assignment: CDR1 LGHNA and CDR2 YSLEER. The V and J ends lost 0 bases and 1 base, in that order; junction bases with no gene match: 11. The CDR3 sequence is CASSQDIGDRGPQNTEAFF. The CDR3 DNA follows: TGCGCCAGCAGCCAAGATATCGGCGACAGGGGGCCACAGAACACTGAAGCTTTCTTT.

CDR3 sequence (DNA): TGCGCCAGCAGCCCTCCCCCCACAGGGTACAATGAGCAGTTCTTC. Translating it yields CASSPPPTGYNEQFF. The V gene is TRBV5-1, the J gene TRBJ2-1, with D possibly TRBD1 on 6 matching bases. The V end was cut by 4 bases, the J end by 4 bases, with 15 bases between. The CDR3 is 15 residues long. The germline V gene encodes CDR1 SGHRS and CDR2 YFSETQ.

J is TRBJ1-1 and V is TRBV7-2; no clear D. Germline CDR1 is SGHTA and CDR2 is FQGNSA. The CDR3 runs to 15 residues. V lost 8 bases to trimming and J lost 1 base, with 17 bases between them. The CDR3 loop reads CASLPGRGGNTEAFF. CDR3 DNA sequence: TGTGCCAGCCTCCCTGGGAGAGGAGGGAACACTGAAGCTTTCTTT.

V is TRBV4-3 and J is TRBJ2-7; 8 bases are a match to TRBD1. The CDR3 contains 14 residues. Germline values: CDR1 LGHNA, CDR2 YSLEER. V dropped 4 bases and J dropped 7; count of bases not matched to a gene: 9. CDR3 DNA: TGCGCCAGCAGCCGGACAGGGTATTCGGGAGAGCAGTACTTC. Residues: CASSRTGYSGEQYF.

The chain carries TRBV29-1 and TRBJ1-1, with D perhaps TRBD1 (5 bases). Germline V gene lookup returns CDR1 SQVTM and CDR2 ANQGSEA. Deletions cut 6 bases from V and 6 bases from J, with 20 bases between. This CDR3 is 14 amino acids long. The CDR3 here is CSVGDPGRWAEAFF. DNA for the CDR3: TGCAGCGTGGGGGATCCTGGACGGTGGGCTGAAGCTTTCTTT.

V and J are TRBV5-1 and TRBJ1-4; D uncertain. Trimming left V 7 bases short and J 6 bases short, with 16 bases between. The CDR3 is 14 residues long. The germline V gene has CDR1 SGHRS and CDR2 YFSETQ. Here the CDR3 reads CASSMTRGDEKLFF. In nucleotides, the CDR3 is TGCGCCAGCTCGATGACACGGGGAGATGAAAAACTGTTTTTT.

Note on this clone: Distinct nucleotide sequences in the sample also encode this CDR3. This chain joins TRBV6-1 and TRBJ1-2; maybe TRBD1 (5 bases). CDR3 length equals 14 residues. The germline V gene encodes CDR1 MNHNS and CDR2 SASEGT. V lost 0 bases and J 4 bases, leaving 9 bases between the germline ends. The CDR3 loop reads CASSEAGDSYGYTF. The CDR3 nucleotides are TGTGCCAGCAGTGAAGCGGGGGACTCCTATGGCTACACCTTC.

V and J are TRBV30 and TRBJ2-5; 10 nucleotides align to TRBD1. CDR3 length equals 15 residues. J gave up 6 bases and V 1 base, and 8 bases lay outside the gene matches. Germline V gives CDR1 GTSNPN, CDR2 SVGIG (reference sequence). In DNA, the CDR3 is TGTGCCTGGAGTGCGACCGGGACAGGGGACAAGACCCAGTACTTC. This translates into CAWSATGTGDKTQYF. Based on the CDR3 plus reference TRBV30 and TRBJ2-5, the full variable domain is SQTIHQWPATLVQPVGSPLSLECTVEGTSNPNLYWYRQAAGRGLQLLFYSVGIGQISSEVPQNLSASRPQDRQFILSSKKLLLSDSGFYLCAWSATGTGDKTQYFGPGTRLLVL.

The chain recombines TRBV11-2 with TRBJ1-5; 10 nucleotides agree with TRBD1. V lost 1 base, J lost 7 bases, and 4 bases stayed unmatched. Germline CDR1 and CDR2: SGHAT and FQNNGV. The CDR3 contains 15 residues. Here the CDR3 DNA reads TGTGCCAGCAGCTTAGGGGACAGGGGTGAACAGCCCCAGCATTTT. This gives the protein CASSLGDRGEQPQHF.

The chain combines TRBV5-1 with TRBJ1-1; a weak D match, TRBD1 (6 bases). This CDR3 is 14 amino acids long. CDR1 is SGHRS and CDR2 is YFSETQ in the germline V gene. Deletions cut 0 bases from V and 6 bases from J, with 12 bases between. Here the CDR3 DNA reads TGCGCCAGCAGCTTGGGACAGGTCTTGGCTGAAGCTTTCTTT. This gives the protein CASSLGQVLAEAFF.

Only one count was recorded for this clone. The J gene is TRBJ1-4, the V gene TRBV6-5; D remains unclear. Germline values: CDR1 MNHEY, CDR2 SVGAGI. This CDR3 has 15 residues. Trimming cost V 8 bases and J 4 bases, with 17 bases left between them. CDR3 in amino acids: CASLRLGSFNEKLFF. CDR3 nucleotides: TGTGCCAGCCTGAGGCTCGGCAGCTTTAATGAAAAACTGTTTTTT.

The J gene is TRBJ1-1, the V gene TRBV6-6; 10 positions agree with TRBD1. CDR3 size: 16 residues. Trimming cost V 5 bases and J 6 bases; bases outside gene matches: 12. Germline assignment: CDR1 MNHNY and CDR2 SVGAGI (reference sequence). The CDR3 DNA reads TGTGCCAGCAGTCCGCACGACAGGGGGCGTGTCGCTGAAGCTTTCTTT. Translation: CASSPHDRGRVAEAFF.

The chain combines TRBV24-1 with TRBJ2-7; D remains ambiguous. Per the germline V gene, CDR1 is KGHDR and CDR2 is SFDVKD. Trimming stripped 4 bases from V and 0 bases from J, with 0 bases between. The CDR3 loop spans 11 amino acids. Written as DNA, the CDR3 is TGTGCCACCAGTGACTCCTACGAGCAGTACTTC. This sequence encodes CATSDSYEQYF.

The CDR3 coding sequence is TGTGCCAGCAACGCCAGGGGGGTAGGACAGCAGGACCCTAACTATGGCTACACCTTC. Its translation is CASNARGVGQQDPNYGYTF. V usage is TRBV3-1 (or the pseudogene TRBV3-2) and J usage is TRBJ1-2, with TRBD1 matching over 7 bases. Germline CDR1 and CDR2: LGHDT and YNNKEL (reference sequence). Unmatched junction bases numbered 20, after V lost 7 bases and J lost 0 bases. The CDR3 is 19 amino acids.

The table lists this clone with a count of one. This chain connects TRBV7-2 to TRBJ1-1; D is possibly TRBD1 (5 bases). V lost 1 base to trimming and J lost 3 bases, with 12 bases between them. Germline-derived CDR1 and CDR2 are SGHTA and FQGNSA. This CDR3 comprises 15 residues. Here the CDR3 reads CASSLVLRGYTEAFF. In nucleotides, the CDR3 is TGTGCCAGCAGCTTAGTACTGCGGGGCTACACTGAAGCTTTCTTT.

V is TRBV15 and J is TRBJ2-7; D may be TRBD1 (6 bases). CDR1 LNHNV and CDR2 YYDKDF come from the germline V gene (reference sequence). Trimming took off 5 bases at V and 3 bases at J, with 11 bases between the two ends. This CDR3 has 13 amino acids. CDR3 sequence reads: CATSAGQSYEQYF. The DNA for the CDR3 is TGTGCCACCAGCGCCGGACAGAGCTACGAGCAGTACTTC.

The CDR3 is CSSRDGQDRGYTF. For the CDR3, the DNA is TGCAGCTCCCGGGACGGTCAAGATCGGGGCTACACCTTC. This chain links TRBV29-1 with TRBJ1-2; D is possibly TRBD1 (5 bases). Germline values: CDR1 SQVTM, CDR2 ANQGSEA. The CDR3 length is 13 residues. The V end was cut by 8 bases, the J end by 8 bases, with 21 bases between.

The rearrangement uses TRBV5-1 and TRBJ2-2; D ambiguous. Trimming took 5 bases from V and 4 from J, leaving 6 bases between them. CDR3 length equals 12 residues. Germline lookup yields CDR1 SGHRS and CDR2 YFSETQ. The CDR3 DNA reads as TGCGCCAGCAGTCCGCCCACCGGGGAGCTGTTTTTT. Its protein is CASSPPTGELFF.

The gene calls are TRBV29-1 and TRBJ2-2, with a weak D call TRBD1 (5 bases). This CDR3 is built from 13 residues. Trimming took off 2 bases at V and 7 bases at J, with 11 bases between the two ends. Germline CDR1 reads SQVTM; CDR2 reads ANQGSEA. CDR3 sequence (DNA): TGCAGCGTTGAATCCAGGGCGGACGGGGAGCTGTTTTTT. Translating gives CSVESRADGELFF.

This clone was observed a single time. The gene calls are TRBV3-1 (or the pseudogene TRBV3-2) and TRBJ1-5; 7 nucleotides align to TRBD1. V gave up 3 bases and J gave up 4 bases; unmatched junction bases: 6. The CDR3 runs to 15 residues. CDR1 is LGHDT, CDR2 YNNKEL, per germline (reference sequence). The CDR3 DNA sequence: TGTGCCAGCAGCCAGACGACAGGGTCTAATCAGCCCCAGCATTTT. Amino acids: CASSQTTGSNQPQHF.